The 10 T cell receptor beta chains below all came from one sample that was sequenced in a study of cytomegalovirus exposure and HLA in healthy donors. The PCR employed 60 Vbeta primers together with 13 Jbeta primers. Some clones are missing from TCRdb's copy, which holds only in-frame ones; the method was immunoSEQ multiplex PCR. The repertoire consists of 100,000 to 150,000 clones, with roughly 70% occurring once and the leading ten covering 6.6%. The sequencing sample was made of PBMCs. These receptors all come from a man between 35 and 55 years old in good health and CMV-seropositive.

This rearrangement joins TRBV29-1 to TRBJ2-3; possible D gene TRBD1, 6 bases. V was shortened by 0 bases and J by 7 bases, with 8 bases between the two germline ends. Germline-derived CDR1 and CDR2 are SQVTM and ANQGSEA. This CDR3 contains 12 residues. In DNA form, the CDR3 reads TGCAGCGTTGAAGATCGGGACAATACGCAGTATTTT. Translation: CSVEDRDNTQYF.

V and J are TRBV9 and TRBJ1-1, with D possibly TRBD1 on 6 matching bases. V dropped 2 bases and J dropped 1 base, with 9 bases sitting between them. This CDR3 is 14 amino acids long. Germline CDR1 is SGDLS and CDR2 is YYNGEE. CDR3 amino acids: CASSVTGQNTEAFF. For the CDR3, the DNA is TGTGCCAGCAGCGTTACAGGGCAGAACACTGAAGCTTTCTTT. The full variable domain, its missing parts supplied by reference TRBV9 and TRBJ1-1, is DSGVTQTPKHLITATGQRVTLRCSPRSGDLSVYWYQQSLDQGLQFLIQYYNGEERAKGNILERFSAQQFPDLHSELNLSSLELGDSALYFCASSVTGQNTEAFFGQGTRLTVV.

CDR3 bases: TGTGCCAGTAGTATATTAGCGGGAGTCCACGAGCAGTACTTC. Its protein is CASSILAGVHEQYF. The V call is TRBV19, the J call TRBJ2-7; 9 positions match TRBD2. Germline V gene lookup returns CDR1 LNHDA and CDR2 SQIVND (reference sequence). After removal of 2 bases from V and 5 bases from J, the junction contained 4 bases not matched to a gene. The CDR3 spans 14 residues.

The genes are TRBV7-9 and TRBJ2-1; 7 nucleotides agree with TRBD1. Per the germline V gene, CDR1 is SEHNR and CDR2 is FQNEAQ (reference sequence). Unmatched junction bases numbered 4, after V lost 1 base and J lost 4 bases. This CDR3 has 15 amino acids. DNA for the CDR3: TGTGCCAGCAGCTTAGGGGGACAGAGATACAATGAGCAGTTCTTC. Protein sequence: CASSLGGQRYNEQFF.

With regard to this clone: The CDR3 ends on some other residue instead of the conserved phenylalanine or tryptophan, so this is likely a read error. The gene calls are TRBV6-5 and TRBJ2-7, with 8 positions matching TRBD1. With 2 bases clipped from V and 2 bases from J, the junction kept 5 bases outside the gene matches. This CDR3 is 15 amino acids long. CDR1 MNHEY and CDR2 SVGAGI come from the germline V gene. CDR3 DNA sequence: TGTGCCAGCAGTTACGGGACAGGCCCCCCCTACGAGCAGTACCTC. Its translation is CASSYGTGPPYEQYL.

The chain has TRBV9 and TRBJ2-3, with TRBD1 matching 7 bases. Germline V gives CDR1 SGDLS, CDR2 YYNGEE. J was trimmed by 4 bases and V by 0 bases; bases with no gene match: 5. CDR3 length equals 15 residues. The CDR3 loop is CASSVVTGSPDTQYF. Written as DNA, the CDR3 is TGTGCCAGCAGCGTAGTGACAGGGTCCCCAGATACGCAGTATTTT.

Written as DNA, the CDR3 is TGTGCCAGCAGCTTGGGGGGCCCTTTGAGAGAGCCCCAGCATTTT. Translation: CASSLGGPLREPQHF. This rearrangement joins TRBV5-6 to TRBJ1-5; weak D call: TRBD1 (5 bases). The CDR3 contains 15 residues. Germline V gene data show CDR1 as SGHDT and CDR2 as YYEEEE. Between the trimmed V and J ends, which lost 0 bases and 8 bases, there was a span of 15 bases.

A few counts support this clone. This sequence joins TRBV5-1 and TRBJ2-3; D not resolved. The CDR3 covers 14 residues. In germline, CDR1 is SGHRS, CDR2 YFSETQ. Deletions cut 0 bases from V and 4 bases from J, with 9 bases between. The CDR3 DNA reads TGCGCCAGCAGCTTGGGCCTAGATGCAGATACGCAGTATTTT. It is translated as CASSLGLDADTQYF.

This chain links TRBV5-6 with TRBJ2-2, with TRBD2 matching 8 bases. J lost 4 bases, V lost 0 bases, and 5 bases had no gene match. In germline, CDR1 is SGHDT, CDR2 YYEEEE. This CDR3 has 16 amino acids. The CDR3 DNA reads TGTGCCAGCAGCTTGGATCTAGCGGGCCCCACCGGGGAGCTGTTTTTT. Translated: CASSLDLAGPTGELFF.

The J gene is TRBJ1-4, the V gene TRBV5-6; D not certain. CDR1 is SGHDT and CDR2 is YYEEEE in the germline V gene. This CDR3 is built from 16 residues. Trimming took 1 base from V and 2 from J, leaving 12 bases between them. CDR3 coding DNA: TGTGCCAGCAGCTTGTACGGAAGGAGCACTAATGAAAAACTGTTTTTT. It translates to CASSLYGRSTNEKLFF.